These 8 T cell receptor beta chains originate from one sample sequenced in a study of shared clonotypes between healthy human individuals. The protocol was immunoSEQ multiplex PCR, while the TCRdb copy is restricted to in-frame clones and leaves out a portion. The sample includes approximately 2.3 million clones, over 85% of them seen just once. Specimen: naive CD4+ T cells from PBMCs. Subset in this sample: CD45RA+ positively selected. The source of these receptors is a man between 18 and 35 years old in good health. Some clones in this sample may be carry-over from other donors' samples.

The chain is built from TRBV18 and TRBJ2-7; the D is unclear. Germline V lookup: CDR1 KGHSH, CDR2 LQKENI. This CDR3 contains 14 residues. The V gene lost 1 base and the J gene lost 3 bases, with 10 bases spanning the gap. CDR3: CASSPRQGIYEQYF. The CDR3 DNA is TGTGCCAGCTCACCACGGCAAGGGATCTACGAGCAGTACTTC.

The genes are TRBV15 and TRBJ1-5; TRBD1 aligns across 8 bases. Looked up from germline, CDR1 is LNHNV and CDR2 is YYDKDF (reference sequence). V lost 3 bases and J lost 7; bases outside the gene matches: 11. The CDR3 covers 16 residues. CDR3: CATSSKYRGSGQPQHF. For the CDR3, the DNA is TGTGCCACCAGCAGTAAATACAGGGGGTCAGGACAGCCCCAGCATTTT.

Details on this clone: This CDR3 is also generated by other DNA sequences in the sample. The J gene is TRBJ2-1, the V gene TRBV6-5; D gene uncertain. The CDR3 loop spans 15 amino acids. V lost 0 bases and J 0 bases, leaving 6 bases between the germline ends. The V gene's germline CDR1 is MNHEY and CDR2 SVGAGI. The CDR3 loop reads CASSYSGSSYNEQFF. In DNA, the CDR3 is TGTGCCAGCAGTTACTCTGGCAGCTCCTACAATGAGCAGTTCTTC.

This chain joins TRBV10-3 and TRBJ1-2; D not certain. Germline assignment: CDR1 ENHRY and CDR2 SYGVKD. This CDR3 spans 15 amino acids. Trimming pared 0 bases from V and 7 bases from J, leaving 15 bases between. As DNA, the CDR3 is TGTGCCATCAGTGAGTCCGGGCGAGACGGGAGTGGCTACACCTTC. Residues: CAISESGRDGSGYTF.

The chain has TRBV11-2 and TRBJ2-7; 10 nucleotides line up with TRBD2. The junction had 9 bases not matched to a gene; V was cut back by 4 bases and J by 0 bases. CDR3 length: 17 residues. Germline V CDR1 and CDR2: SGHAT, FQNNGV. CDR3 in DNA: TGTGCCAGCAGCTCCCAAGGACTAGCGGTAGGCTCCTACGAGCAGTACTTC. This encodes CASSSQGLAVGSYEQYF.

This chain's CDR3 is CASREQGALDTQYF. CDR3 DNA: TGTGCCAGTAGGGAGCAGGGGGCTTTAGATACGCAGTATTTT. The gene calls are TRBV19 and TRBJ2-3; 8 nucleotides agree with TRBD1. CDR3 length: 14 residues. J lost 5 bases, V lost 6 bases, and 7 bases had no gene match. Germline lookup yields CDR1 LNHDA and CDR2 SQIVND (reference sequence).

The chain is built from TRBV11-2 and TRBJ2-2, with D perhaps given as TRBD1 or TRBD2 (5 bases each). Germline V lookup: CDR1 SGHAT, CDR2 FQNNGV. V lost 1 base, J lost 3 bases, and 18 bases lay in between. This CDR3 is 18 amino acids long. CDR3 amino acids: CASSLGWLGLRDTGELFF. CDR3 bases: TGTGCCAGCAGCTTAGGGTGGCTGGGGCTGCGGGACACCGGGGAGCTGTTTTTT.

The rearrangement joins TRBV6-6 to TRBJ2-5; TRBD2 matches 7 bases. Trimming at V came to 2 bases and at J to 3 bases, leaving 3 bases not matched to a gene. Germline V lookup: CDR1 MNHNY, CDR2 SVGAGI (reference sequence). The length of the CDR3 is 14 residues. The CDR3 region is CASSYISGEETQYF. The CDR3 DNA sequence: TGTGCCAGCAGTTACATCAGCGGGGAAGAGACCCAGTACTTC.